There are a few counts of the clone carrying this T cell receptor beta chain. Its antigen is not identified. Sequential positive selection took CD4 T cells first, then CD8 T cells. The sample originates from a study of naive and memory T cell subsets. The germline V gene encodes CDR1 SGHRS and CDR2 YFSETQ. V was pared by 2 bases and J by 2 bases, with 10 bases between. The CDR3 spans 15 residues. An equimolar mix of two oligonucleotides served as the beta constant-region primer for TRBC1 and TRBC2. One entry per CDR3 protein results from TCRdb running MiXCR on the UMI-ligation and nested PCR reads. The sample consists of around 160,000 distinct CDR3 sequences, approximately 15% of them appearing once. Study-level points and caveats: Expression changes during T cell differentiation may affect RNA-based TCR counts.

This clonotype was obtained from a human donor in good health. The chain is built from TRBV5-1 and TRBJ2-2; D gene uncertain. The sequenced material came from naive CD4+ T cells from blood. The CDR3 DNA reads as TGCGCCAGCAGCTTTACCACCATAAACACCGGGGAGCTGTTTTTT. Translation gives CASSFTTINTGELFF.